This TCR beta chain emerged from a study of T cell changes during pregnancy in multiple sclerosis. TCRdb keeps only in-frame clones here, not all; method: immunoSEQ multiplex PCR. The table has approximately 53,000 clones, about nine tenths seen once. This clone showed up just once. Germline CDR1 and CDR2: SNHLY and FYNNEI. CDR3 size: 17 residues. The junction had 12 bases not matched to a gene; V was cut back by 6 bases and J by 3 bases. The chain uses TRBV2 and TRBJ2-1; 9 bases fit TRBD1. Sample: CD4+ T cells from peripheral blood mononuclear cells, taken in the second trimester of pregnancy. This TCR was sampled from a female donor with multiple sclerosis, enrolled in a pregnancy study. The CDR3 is CASRQDRGRGGYNEQFF. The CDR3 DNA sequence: TGTGCCAGCAGGCAGGACAGGGGACGGGGAGGCTACAATGAGCAGTTCTTC. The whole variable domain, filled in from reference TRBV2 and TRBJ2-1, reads EPEVTQTPSHQVTQMGQEVILRCVPISNHLYFYWYRQILGQKVEFLVSFYNNEISEKSEIFDDQFSVERPDGSNFTLKIRSTKLEDSAMYFCASRQDRGRGGYNEQFFGPGTRLTVL.